Sequencing of this T cell receptor (beta chain) was carried out in a study of T cell repertoires in cytomegalovirus infection. For the study at large: The public TCR beta signatures pointed to both CMV infection and matching HLA type. Whole-study findings and limits: HLA-C-restricted CMV clonotypes gave the most frequent clonotype in two of eight donors. Cumulative public TCR beta family frequency identified carriers of CMV plus the relevant HLA.

A few counts support this clonotype. Its target is unknown. MiXCR, applied by TCRdb to the reads, yields one record per CDR3 protein. This table holds nearly 70,000 distinct CDR3 sequences, more than 20% found once. In germline, CDR1 is SGHAT, CDR2 FQNNGV. The V end was cut by 5 bases, the J end by 13 bases, with 20 bases between. This CDR3 region has 13 residues. V gene TRBV11-2 combines with J gene TRBJ1-1; D remains ambiguous. This sequence originates from a human donor in good health (CMV status not recorded). Some clones in this sample may be carry-over from other donors' samples. Sequencing input: PBMCs, sequenced either directly or after in vitro stimulation (not recorded which). Here the CDR3 reads CASSVTSSGRLFF. In nucleotides, the CDR3 is TGTGCCAGCAGCGTAACCTCATCCGGGAGGCTTTTCTTT.